This T cell receptor beta chain was profiled in a study of blood T cell repertoires in COVID-19. For the study at large: Italy, Spain and the United States were the sources of the convalescent and acute COVID-19 samples.

Germline CDR1 reads MDHEN; CDR2 reads SYDVKM. The CDR3 totals 12 residues. Trimming removed 6 bases from V and 8 bases from J, with 11 bases in between. Clones were read by immunoSEQ multiplex PCR, and TCRdb kept only the in-frame ones, dropping some. The sample has approximately 110,000 clones; around 88% are singletons. This clonotype was sampled from a human donor in a cohort sampled during active COVID-19. The chain uses TRBV28 and TRBJ1-5, with a possible D match to TRBD1 (5 bases). Sequenced input: peripheral blood. CDR3 coding DNA: TGTGCCAGCAGACCACAGGCGGAGCCCCAGCATTTT. Protein sequence: CASRPQAEPQHF.